The clone carrying this TCR beta chain was recorded once. As yet, its antigen is unknown. This CDR3 has 13 residues. Per germline, CDR1 LNHDA and CDR2 SQIVND (reference sequence). Trimming removed 7 bases at V and 8 bases at J, with 17 bases between. Each donor's status was that of a healthy bone marrow donor. These data come from a study of cytomegalovirus exposure and HLA in healthy donors. Study details: Approximately 190 million T cells yielded some 120 million unique TCR beta sequences in earlier analysis.

General study results and limits: There were some V segments, including TRBV6-2 and TRBV6-3, excluded as indistinguishable.

PCR amplification relied on 60 Vbeta primers (plus 13 Jbeta primers). Clones were read by immunoSEQ multiplex PCR, and TCRdb kept only the in-frame ones, dropping some. The sample lists about 130,000 clones; approximately 82% were seen once. Material for sequencing was PBMCs. The J gene is TRBJ1-2, the V gene TRBV19; tentative D call: TRBD1 (5 bases). The clonotype comes from a man aged 45-65 years in good health and CMV-seronegative. This chain's CDR3 is CASKLKGLYGYTF. CDR3 in DNA: TGTGCCAGTAAGTTGAAGGGACTCTACGGCTACACCTTC.